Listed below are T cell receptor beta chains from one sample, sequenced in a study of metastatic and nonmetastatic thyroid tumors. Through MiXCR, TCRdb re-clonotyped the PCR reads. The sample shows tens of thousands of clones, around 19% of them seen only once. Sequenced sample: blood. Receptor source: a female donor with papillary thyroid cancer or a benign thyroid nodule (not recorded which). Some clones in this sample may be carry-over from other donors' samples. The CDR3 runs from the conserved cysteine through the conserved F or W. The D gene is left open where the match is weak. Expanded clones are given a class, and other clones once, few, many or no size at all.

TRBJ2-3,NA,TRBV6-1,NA,TGTGCCAGCACCGCCAACCCGGCAGCTCCAGATACGCAGTATTTT,CASTANPAAPDTQYF
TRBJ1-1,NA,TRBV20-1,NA,TGCAGGAGGGTTGGTGATCCATCTCTGAACACTGAAGCTTTCTTT,CRRVGDPSLNTEAFF
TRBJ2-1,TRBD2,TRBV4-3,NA,TGCGCCAGCAGCCTGGGGCGGGAGCTTGGTGAGCAGTTCTTC,CASSLGRELGEQFF
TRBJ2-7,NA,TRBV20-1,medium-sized,TGCAGTGCTAGAGCTTTGGCGTGGCGGGAAGCCCCTACGGCCTACGAGCAGTACTTC,CSARALAWREAPTAYEQYF
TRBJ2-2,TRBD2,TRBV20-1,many,TGCAGTGCTCAGATCGCGGGGGGGGAGAACACCGGGGAGCTGTTTTTT,CSAQIAGGENTGELFF
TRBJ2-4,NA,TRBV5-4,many,TGTGCCAGCAGTCAAGTAAGAACTAAGAACAGGGACCTACTAGCCAAAAACATTCAGTACTTC,CASSQVRTKNRDLLAKNIQYF
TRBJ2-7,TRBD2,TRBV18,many,TGTGCCAGCTCAAGCAATCTTGGGTCTAGCGGGAGCTACGAGCAGTACTTC,CASSSNLGSSGSYEQYF
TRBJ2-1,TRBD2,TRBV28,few,TGTGCCAGCAGTGTGGCACTAGCGGGAGGGAAAGGGGGCAATGAGCAGTTCTTC,CASSVALAGGKGGNEQFF
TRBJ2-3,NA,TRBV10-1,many,TGCGCCAGCAGTGAAATGGGGGGGCAAGCAGATACGCAGTATTTT,CASSEMGGQADTQYF
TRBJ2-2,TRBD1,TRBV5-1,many,TGCGCCAGCAGCCCACAGGGGGCGGACACCACCGGGGAGCTGTTTTTT,CASSPQGADTTGELFF
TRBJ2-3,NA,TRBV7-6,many,TGTGCCAGCAGCTTTCAAACTAGTTTAGATACGCAGTATTTT,CASSFQTSLDTQYF
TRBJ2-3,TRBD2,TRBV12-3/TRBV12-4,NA,TGTGCCAGCAGTCCAGCGGGGGGCGGAGCCCACACAGATACGCAGTATTTT,CASSPAGGGAHTDTQYF
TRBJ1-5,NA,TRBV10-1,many,TGCGCCAGCAGTGACAGCAGGGATCAGCCCCAGCATTTT,CASSDSRDQPQHF
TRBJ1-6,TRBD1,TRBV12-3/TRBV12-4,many,TGTGCCAGCAGTTTTCAGGGGGCCTATAATTCACCCCTCCACTTT,CASSFQGAYNSPLHF
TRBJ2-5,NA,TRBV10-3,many,TGTGCCATCAGACAGGGAGAAGAGACCCAGTACTTC,CAIRQGEETQYF
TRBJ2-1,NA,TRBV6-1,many,TGTGCCAGCAGCCCGGAAGGGTCCTACAATGAGCAGTTCTTC,CASSPEGSYNEQFF
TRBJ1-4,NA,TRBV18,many,TGTGCCAGCTCACCGGCGTCGGAGGAAAAACTGTTTTTT,CASSPASEEKLFF
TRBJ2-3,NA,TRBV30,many,TGTGCCTGGAGCTCCAAATACCTAGCGTTTAGCACAGATACGCAGTATTTT,CAWSSKYLAFSTDTQYF
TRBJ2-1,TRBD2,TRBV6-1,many,TGTGCCAGCGGGACTAGCGGGAGTCCTAACAATGAGCAGTTCTTC,CASGTSGSPNNEQFF
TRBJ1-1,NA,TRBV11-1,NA,TGTGCCAGCAGCCCACCCGAGGGGACTCGGCGAGGCACTGAAGCTTTCTTT,CASSPPEGTRRGTEAFF
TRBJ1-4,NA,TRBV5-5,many,TGTGCCAGCAGCTTTTACGACGTTGCGGGGGAAAAACTGTTTTTT,CASSFYDVAGEKLFF
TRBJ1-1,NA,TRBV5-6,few,TGTGCCAGCAGCTTGCCCAGACAGACCGAAGCTTTCTTT,CASSLPRQTEAFF
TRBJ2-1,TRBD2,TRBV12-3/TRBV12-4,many,TGTGCCAGCACCCCGGGACTAGCCGATGAGCAGTTCTTC,CASTPGLADEQFF
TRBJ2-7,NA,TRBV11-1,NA,TGTGCCAGCACCCAGTATTTGGCGGTTGGGGGTCAGAACGAGCAGTACTTC,CASTQYLAVGGQNEQYF
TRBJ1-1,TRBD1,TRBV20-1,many,TGCAGTGCATTACGGGACAGTTCCACTGAAGCTTTCTTT,CSALRDSSTEAFF
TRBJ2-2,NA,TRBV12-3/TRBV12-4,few,TGTGCCAGCAGCCCCGGGTTGAGGACCGGGGAGCTGTTTTTT,CASSPGLRTGELFF
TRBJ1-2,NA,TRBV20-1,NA,TGCAGTGCTAGAGCCCTGATGGACAGAGCGGGGGGCTACACCTTC,CSARALMDRAGGYTF
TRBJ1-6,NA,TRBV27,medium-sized,TGTGCCAGCAGTAGGCCCCCCTCGCTCACCCTCCACTTT,CASSRPPSLTLHF
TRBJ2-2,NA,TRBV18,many,TGTGCCAGCTCGATACGGAGTGTCGGGGAGCTGTTTTTT,CASSIRSVGELFF
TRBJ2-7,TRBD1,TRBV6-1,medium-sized,TGTGCCAGCAGTGAAGAGGGACAGGGGATCGACGAGCAGTACTTC,CASSEEGQGIDEQYF
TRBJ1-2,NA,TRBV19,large,TGTGCCAGTAGCCGACAGGAGACCTATGGCTACACCTTC,CASSRQETYGYTF
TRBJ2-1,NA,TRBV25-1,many,TGTGCCAGCAGTGACCCTAATCCTTTTAACAATGAGCAGTTCTTC,CASSDPNPFNNEQFF
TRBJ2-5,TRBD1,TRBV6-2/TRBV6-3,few,TGTGCCAGCAGACCGGACAGGACCCCGACTCACGAGACCCAGTACTTC,CASRPDRTPTHETQYF
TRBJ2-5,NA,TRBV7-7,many,TGTGCTAGCAGCTTAAGCGCGGGAGAGACCCAGTACTTC,CASSLSAGETQYF
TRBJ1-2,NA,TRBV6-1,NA,TGTGCCAGCAGCCGGGGGGCGAACTATGGCTACACCTTC,CASSRGANYGYTF
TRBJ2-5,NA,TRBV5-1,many,TGCGCCAGCAGCTTGGGAGGAGCGGCCCAAGAGACCCAGTACTTC,CASSLGGAAQETQYF
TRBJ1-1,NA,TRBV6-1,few,TGTGCCAGCACCAGGTGCTGGGGATCTTTCTTT,CASTRCWGSFF
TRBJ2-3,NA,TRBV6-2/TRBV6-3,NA,TGTGCCAGCAGTGGGATCCGTCAACCCACAGATACGCAGTATTTT,CASSGIRQPTDTQYF
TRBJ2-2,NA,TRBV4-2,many,TGTGCCAGCAGCCAATTAATCTGGGGGCCGGGCACCGGGGAGCTGTTTTTT,CASSQLIWGPGTGELFF
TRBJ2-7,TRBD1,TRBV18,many,TGTGCCAGCTCATGGGGACAGCTAGCCTACGAGCAGTACTTC,CASSWGQLAYEQYF
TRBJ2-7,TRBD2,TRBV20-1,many,TGCAGTGCTAGGGACGGACTAGCGGGATTGAACGAGCAGTACTTC,CSARDGLAGLNEQYF
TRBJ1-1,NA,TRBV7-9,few,TGTGCCAGCAGAAGATGGACGGGGGACACTGAAGCTTTCTTT,CASRRWTGDTEAFF
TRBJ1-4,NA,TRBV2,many,TGTGCCAGCTCGCCGGGACTGGTAAATGAAAAACTGTTTTTT,CASSPGLVNEKLFF
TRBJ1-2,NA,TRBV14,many,TGTGCCAGCAGCCCTTACGACAGTTATGGCTACACCTTC,CASSPYDSYGYTF
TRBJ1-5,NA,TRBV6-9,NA,TGTGCCAGCAGTTACGGGCAGACCGATCAGCCCCAGCATTTT,CASSYGQTDQPQHF
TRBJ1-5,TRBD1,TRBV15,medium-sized,TGTGCCACCAGCAGGGGGACAGGGGTTCGGCCCCAGCATTTT,CATSRGTGVRPQHF
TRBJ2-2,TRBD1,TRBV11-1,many,TGTGCCAGAGATCCTCCCGGGACAGGGGACACCGGGGAGCTGTTTTTT,CARDPPGTGDTGELFF
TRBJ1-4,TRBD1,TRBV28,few,TGTGCCAGCAGTTCTTTCGGACAGGGGGCAACTAATGAAAAACTGTTTTTT,CASSSFGQGATNEKLFF
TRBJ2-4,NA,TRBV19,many,TGTGCCAGTAGTATAGCAGGCAGGGTCAGTTACATTCAGTACTTC,CASSIAGRVSYIQYF
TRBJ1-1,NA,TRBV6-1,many,TGTGCCAGCAGTATATCAGGGGCCCACACTGAAGCTTTCTTT,CASSISGAHTEAFF
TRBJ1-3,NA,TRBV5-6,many,TGTGCCAGCAGCTTGGAACAGGGCTCTGGAAACACCATATATTTT,CASSLEQGSGNTIYF
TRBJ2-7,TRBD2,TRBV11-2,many,TGTGCCAGCAGCACACATCGTGGGACTAGCGGGAGTTACGAGCAGTACTTC,CASSTHRGTSGSYEQYF
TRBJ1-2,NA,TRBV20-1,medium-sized,TGCAGTCCCGGGAGGGGGGAATCAGGAGGCTACACCTTC,CSPGRGESGGYTF